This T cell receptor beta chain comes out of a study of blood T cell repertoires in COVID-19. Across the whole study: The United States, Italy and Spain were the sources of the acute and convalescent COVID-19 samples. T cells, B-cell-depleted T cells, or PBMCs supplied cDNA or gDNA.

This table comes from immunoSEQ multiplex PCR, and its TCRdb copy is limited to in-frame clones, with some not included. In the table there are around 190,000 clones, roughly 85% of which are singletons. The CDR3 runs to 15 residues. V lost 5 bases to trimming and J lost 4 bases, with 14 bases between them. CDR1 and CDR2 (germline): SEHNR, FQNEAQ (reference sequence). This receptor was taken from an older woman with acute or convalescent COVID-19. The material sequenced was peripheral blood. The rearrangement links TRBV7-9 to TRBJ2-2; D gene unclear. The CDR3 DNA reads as TGTGCCAGCAGCCTGGCACGGGTTCGCACCGGGGAGCTGTTTTTT. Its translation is CASSLARVRTGELFF.